This TCR beta chain was documented in a study of blood T cell repertoires in COVID-19. Whole-study context: Specimens from acute and convalescent COVID-19 originated in the United States, Italy and Spain. Sources were T cells, B-cell-depleted T cells, or PBMCs; the material itself was cDNA or gDNA.

V lost 0 bases, J lost 7 bases, and 25 bases lay in between. CDR1 and CDR2 from the germline V gene are SGHDN and FVKESK. The CDR3 has 19 residues. As handled by the study authors: Reference gene primer amplification in the assay estimated nucleated cell counts. The method was immunoSEQ multiplex PCR; TCRdb's version includes in-frame clones alone and lacks a portion of them. The V and J calls and clone size were taken over from that table, and D and trimming were inferred from the DNA. In the table there are approximately 230,000 clones, about 90% of which are singletons. The chain combines TRBV14 with TRBJ1-5; D might be TRBD1 (6 bases). The sequence was obtained from a man aged 18 to 29 with active or convalescent COVID-19. Sample: peripheral blood. In DNA form, the CDR3 reads TGTGCCAGCAGCCAAGATTCCCGGGACATCGGGCGTCTCGACCAGCCCCAGCATTTT. It specifies CASSQDSRDIGRLDQPQHF.